The TCR beta chain described here comes from a study of blood T cell repertoires in COVID-19. The CDR3 spans 19 residues. V lost 4 bases to trimming and J lost 5 bases, with 28 bases between them. Source study methods: The authors estimated nucleated cell counts from reference gene primer amplification. Profiling relied on immunoSEQ multiplex PCR, and the TCRdb table lists in-frame clones only, not all of them. V, J and clone size are those of that table, while D and trimming were read from the DNA. The sample includes under 300,000 clones, approximately 85% seen only once; the top ten take around 12%.

The source is a woman aged 55-69 years with active or convalescent COVID-19. The sample comprised peripheral blood. The chain employs TRBV5-3 and TRBJ1-5; D uncertain. TRBV5-3 falls under the ORF class, with uncertain function. CDR3 nucleotide sequence: TGTGCCAGAAGCCATGATGACCTACTACCCCTTCCCTCCGATCAGCCCCAGCATTTT. It specifies CARSHDDLLPLPSDQPQHF.